The source of this T cell receptor (beta chain) is a study of T-cell memory formation after mild COVID-19. General study points: Contracting clones localized mainly to CM and EM when CD4+ and mainly to EMRA when CD8+.

5'RACE, which relied on constant-segment primers, yielded TCR alpha and TCR beta cDNA libraries carrying sample barcodes and UMIs. MiXCR was run by TCRdb on the 5' RACE reads, yielding one entry per CDR3 protein. The profile shows about half a million distinct CDR3 sequences, 15% to 20% of them singletons. The CDR3 is made up of 15 amino acids. The germline V gene encodes CDR1 SNHLY and CDR2 FYNNEI. J gave up 5 bases and V 6 bases, and 6 bases lay outside the gene matches. This clonotype was observed a few times. Antigen unknown. The rearrangement links TRBV2 to TRBJ2-5; 13 positions match TRBD2. This clonotype originated in an adult woman who had mild COVID-19 (a few samples of this study predate the infection). Cell type and time point are not known. The source material was PBMCs or a T cell subset sorted from them (not recorded which). The CDR3 is CASRKTSGGSETQYF. The CDR3, as DNA: TGTGCCAGCAGGAAGACTAGCGGGGGGTCGGAGACCCAGTACTTC.